One sample yielded the 3 T cell receptor beta chains listed below, sequenced in a study of T cells in Graves' hyperthyroidism and ophthalmopathy. Amplification yielded TCR beta CDR3 regions, with RNA transcripts as the source. RT-PCR in the first round (using the HTBI primer set) targeted the TCR CDR3. TCRdb re-analysed the multiplex PCR reads in MiXCR, keeping a single row per CDR3 protein. This sample has roughly 550,000 distinct CDR3 sequences; 15% to 20% occur once, and the top ten carry around 28%. The sequenced material came from blood. These receptors were obtained from a woman in her thirties with Graves' ophthalmopathy.

V and J are TRBV27 and TRBJ2-1, with 11 bases aligning to TRBD1. The V and J ends lost 2 bases and 4 bases, in that order; junction bases with no gene match: 10. CDR1 MNHEY and CDR2 SMNVEV come from the germline V gene (reference sequence). This CDR3 has 18 amino acids. The DNA of the CDR3 is TGTGCCAGCAGTTTAAATGTCCCCGGGACAGGGGGATACAATGAGCAGTTCTTC. Its translation is CASSLNVPGTGGYNEQFF.

This clonotype was seen repeatedly, ten times or more. The chain carries TRBV2 and TRBJ2-5; 7 bases line up with TRBD1. The V gene's germline CDR1 is SNHLY and CDR2 FYNNEI. V lost 11 bases, J lost 1 base, and 4 bases stayed unmatched. The CDR3 spans 12 residues. The CDR3, as DNA: TGTGCCGGGGGACAGCTCCAAGAGACCCAGTACTTC. Residues: CAGGQLQETQYF.

V gene TRBV7-2 combines with J gene TRBJ1-6; D is perhaps TRBD1 (5 bases). CDR3 length: 15 residues. Germline assignment: CDR1 SGHTA and CDR2 FQGNSA. V lost 2 bases and J lost 4, with 9 bases in between. The CDR3 reads CASSLLGGYNSPLHF. The DNA of the CDR3 is TGTGCCAGCAGCTTATTGGGGGGGTATAATTCACCCCTCCACTTT.